These 14 T cell receptor beta chains were sequenced from one sample in a study of CD8 T cells in ankylosing spondylitis. No antigen has been identified for these receptors. Broader study findings: One TCR beta motif, made up of several highly homologous variants, appeared characteristic of ankylosing spondylitis blood.

TCRdb fed the 5' RACE reads into MiXCR, producing one record per CDR3 protein. The repertoire has about 460,000 distinct CDR3 sequences, approximately 5.3% of them found once; the top ten carry 3% to 4.5%. What was sequenced was blood, either unsorted or a sorted T cell fraction (not recorded which). These receptors all stem from a male donor with ankylosing spondylitis.

This clonotype was observed many times. The gene calls are TRBV3-1 and TRBJ2-2, with a weak D call TRBD2 (6 bases). Germline values: CDR1 LGHDT, CDR2 YNNKEL (reference sequence). V dropped 3 bases and J dropped 4 bases, with 12 bases sitting between them. CDR3 size: 15 residues. The CDR3 loop is CASSHTGDGTGELFF. The CDR3 bases are TGTGCCAGCAGCCATACGGGGGATGGCACCGGGGAGCTGTTTTTT. The whole variable domain, remainder taken from reference TRBV3-1 and TRBJ2-2, is DTAVSQTPKYLVTQMGNDKSIKCEQNLGHDTMYWYKQDSKKFLKIMFSYNNKELIINETVPNRFSPKSPDKAHLNLHINSLELGDSAVYFCASSHTGDGTGELFFGEGSRLTVL.

This clonotype was seen at least ten times. This chain links TRBV20-1 with TRBJ1-1; D may be TRBD1 (6 bases). Germline V lookup: CDR1 DFQATT, CDR2 SNEGSKA (reference sequence). V was shortened by 3 bases and J by 2 bases, with 16 bases between the two germline ends. The CDR3 spans 15 residues. The DNA of the CDR3 is TGCAGTGCTAGTCCCCTGACAGGATTCAACACTGAAGCTTTCTTT. Translation gives CSASPLTGFNTEAFF.

This clonotype was seen many times. The chain has TRBV10-3 and TRBJ2-3; D unclear. The CDR3 is 10 amino acids. Germline CDR1 ENHRY, CDR2 SYGVKD. Trimming took 8 bases from V and 10 from J, leaving 10 bases between them. CDR3 coding DNA: TGTGCCATCGGGGAATTAGCGCAGTATTTT. Protein: CAIGELAQYF.

In this sample, this clonotype turned up many times. The chain is built from TRBV29-1 and TRBJ2-5; D tentatively fits TRBD1 or TRBD2 (7 bases each). Germline V gene sequence: CDR1 SQVTM, CDR2 ANQGSEA. V lost 1 base and J 5 bases, leaving 14 bases between the germline ends. The CDR3 sequence is 14 residues long. The CDR3 region has the DNA TGCAGCGTTGAAGTGGGGCAGGGGGGGGAGACCCAGTACTTC. This sequence encodes CSVEVGQGGETQYF.

The V call is TRBV20-1, the J call TRBJ2-7; the D gene is possibly TRBD1 (6 bases). V gave up 3 bases and J gave up 0 bases, with 15 bases separating them. The CDR3 runs to 15 residues. Germline V gene data show CDR1 as DFQATT and CDR2 as SNEGSKA (reference sequence). In DNA, the CDR3 is TGCAGTGCTAGTCCCTGGGGACACCGCTCCTACGAGCAGTACTTC. Protein: CSASPWGHRSYEQYF.

Ten or more counts support this clonotype. The CDR3 loop reads CASSPSSLRQGLYEQYF. CDR3 bases: TGTGCCAGCAGCCCAAGTTCCTTAAGACAGGGCCTCTACGAGCAGTACTTC. The chain links TRBV7-9 to TRBJ2-7; the match to TRBD1 covers 7 bases. The V gene's germline CDR1 is SEHNR and CDR2 FQNEAQ (reference sequence). The ends lost 5 bases at V and 3 bases at J; junction bases unmatched: 16. The CDR3 contains 17 residues.

This clonotype has ten or more counts. The chain recombines TRBV6-1 with TRBJ1-1; D may be TRBD1 (5 bases). Trimming took off 9 bases at V and 4 bases at J, with 18 bases between the two ends. The CDR3 contains 14 residues. The germline V gene encodes CDR1 MNHNS and CDR2 SASEGT. The CDR3 DNA is TGTGCCAGTTGCTCAGGGTTTCGGGGCACTGAAGCTTTCTTT. Its translation: CASCSGFRGTEAFF.

This clonotype was counted ten times or more. The rearrangement links TRBV9 to TRBJ2-3; no clear D gene. In germline, CDR1 is SGDLS, CDR2 YYNGEE. The ends were cut back, 2 bases at V and 3 bases at J, with 10 bases in the middle. The CDR3 runs to 14 residues. CDR3 coding DNA: TGTGCCAGCAGCGTCGGGCCTTTTACAGATACGCAGTATTTT. This codes for CASSVGPFTDTQYF.

On this clonotype: It may be a read error: a sequence one base away is much more abundant. The V gene is TRBV20-1, the J gene TRBJ2-7, with D unresolved. Germline CDR1 is DFQATT and CDR2 is SNEGSKA (reference sequence). The CDR3 is 13 amino acids. CDR3 DNA: TGCAGTGCTGGAGATCGCACCGTCCACGAGCAGTACTTC. It codes for CSAGDRTVHEQYF.

This clonotype was counted ten times or more. The chain uses TRBV27 and TRBJ2-3; D tentatively fits TRBD1 or TRBD2 (5 bases each). Trimming removed 2 bases at V and 9 bases at J, with 9 bases between. From germline, CDR1 is MNHEY and CDR2 SMNVEV (reference sequence). The length of the CDR3 is 12 residues. CDR3 loop: CASSLGTGTQYF. In nucleotides, the CDR3 is TGTGCCAGCAGTTTAGGGACCGGGACGCAGTATTTT.

This clonotype was observed a handful of times. The V call is TRBV7-8, the J call TRBJ2-7; 9 nucleotides line up with TRBD1. Trimming took 5 bases from V and 4 from J; bases not matched to a gene: 9. Germline V CDR1 and CDR2: SGHVS, FQNEAQ. This CDR3 region has 15 residues. In DNA form, the CDR3 reads TGTGCCAGCAGCCACACCACAGGGGGCGATTACGAGCAGTACTTC. This translates into CASSHTTGGDYEQYF.

This clonotype appeared many times. CDR3 sequence reads: CASSLEGSNNQPQHF. The CDR3 region has the DNA TGTGCCAGCAGCTTAGAGGGCAGCAACAATCAGCCCCAGCATTTT. This rearrangement joins TRBV7-9 to TRBJ1-5; no clear D. The CDR3 is 15 amino acids. Trimming removed 1 base from V and 3 bases from J, with 10 bases in between. Per the germline V gene, CDR1 is SEHNR and CDR2 is FQNEAQ (reference sequence). The full variable domain, rest sourced from reference TRBV7-9 and TRBJ1-5, is DTGVSQNPRHKITKRGQNVTFRCDPISEHNRLYWYRQTLGQGPEFLTYFQNEAQLEKSRLLSDRFSAERPKGSFSTLEIQRTEQGDSAMYLCASSLEGSNNQPQHFGDGTRLSIL.

J is TRBJ2-5 and V is TRBV27; TRBD2 agrees at 8 bases. The V segment lost 2 bases and the J segment 1 base; nucleotides outside the gene matches: 9. Germline V gene lookup returns CDR1 MNHEY and CDR2 SMNVEV (reference sequence). The CDR3 runs 17 residues. The CDR3 sequence is CASSLMGASGFQETQYF. CDR3 in DNA: TGTGCCAGCAGTTTAATGGGGGCTAGCGGGTTCCAAGAGACCCAGTACTTC.

This clonotype was detected many times. This sequence joins TRBV4-2 and TRBJ2-7, with no clear D. The V gene lost 1 base and the J gene lost 3 bases, with 10 bases spanning the gap. Per germline, CDR1 LGHNA and CDR2 YNFKEQ. The CDR3 consists of 14 residues. CDR3 bases: TGTGCCAGCAGCCAAGTTTTGTCAGACTACGAGCAGTACTTC. Amino acids: CASSQVLSDYEQYF.